These 19 T cell receptor beta chains share one sample of origin, sequenced in a study of somatic mutations in cytotoxic T cells in rheumatoid arthritis (dated by TCRdb to 2017 to 2019). The library relied on the immunoSEQ multiplex PCR assay. The clones in this table, taken by TCRdb from immuneACCESS, are in-frame only. Not every clone is retained; where verified, under half of the shortfall comes from an unresolved V gene, and the cause of the rest is unknown. This sample has 8,000 to 9,500 clones in its table, and 75% of those were observed once. In total, the top ten clones hold approximately 35% of the sample. What was sequenced was CD8+ T cells sorted from blood. The origin of the receptors is a woman between 45 and 60 years old in good health.

J is TRBJ2-1 and V is TRBV28; D not certain. Germline V gene lookup returns CDR1 MDHEN and CDR2 SYDVKM. The V and J ends lost 6 bases and 3 bases respectively, with 12 bases between them. CDR3 length: 14 residues. The CDR3, as DNA: TGTGCCAGCAGCGTATGGGCTGTCTACAATGAGCAGTTCTTC. It encodes CASSVWAVYNEQFF. Based on the CDR3 plus reference TRBV28 and TRBJ2-1, the full variable domain is DVKVTQSSRYLVKRTGEKVFLECVQDMDHENMFWYRQDPGLGLRLIYFSYDVKMKEKGDIPEGYSVSREKKERFSLILESASTNQTSMYLCASSVWAVYNEQFFGPGTRLTVL.

About this clone itself: This likely reflects a read error, since a far larger clone is one base away. J is TRBJ1-5 and V is TRBV6-1; 9 nucleotides align to TRBD1. CDR1 and CDR2 (germline): MNHNS, SASEGT. This CDR3 is 14 amino acids long. CDR3 sequence (DNA): TGTGCCAGCACTGAAGGGACAGGGCTTCAGCCCCAGCATTTT. Its protein product is CASTEGTGLQPQHF.

J is TRBJ2-5 and V is TRBV28; D gene unclear. Per germline, CDR1 MDHEN and CDR2 SYDVKM. V lost 6 bases and J lost 0, with 14 bases in between. The CDR3 is 15 residues long. This CDR3 reads CASSLPPGYQETQYF. As DNA, the CDR3 is TGTGCCAGCAGCCTGCCTCCAGGTTACCAAGAGACCCAGTACTTC.

The chain joins TRBV6-5 to TRBJ2-1, with 8 nucleotides matching TRBD2. V lost 9 bases to trimming and J lost 4 bases; unmatched junction nucleotides: 11. This CDR3 region has 15 residues. CDR1 is MNHEY, CDR2 SVGAGI, per germline. CDR3 DNA sequence: TGTGCCAGTACCGGGGGGGCCAGCAGGTACAATGAGCAGTTCTTC. Encoded protein: CASTGGASRYNEQFF.

The V gene is TRBV13, the J gene TRBJ2-7, with TRBD2 identical over 9 bases. Germline CDR1 and CDR2: PRHDT and FYEKMQ (reference sequence). Unmatched junction bases numbered 9, after V lost 2 bases and J lost 4 bases. The CDR3 length is 16 residues. The CDR3: CASSLRAGLASYEQYF. The CDR3 nucleotides are TGTGCCAGCAGCTTAAGGGCGGGACTAGCCTCTTACGAGCAGTACTTC.

V usage is TRBV6-1 and J usage is TRBJ2-7; the match to TRBD1 covers 8 bases. Germline-derived CDR1 and CDR2 are MNHNS and SASEGT. Unmatched junction bases numbered 7, after V lost 0 bases and J lost 3 bases. The CDR3 has 16 residues. The CDR3 region has the DNA TGTGCCAGCAGTGAAGCTTCGGGGACAGGTCACTACGAGCAGTACTTC. This codes for CASSEASGTGHYEQYF.

As to this clone: This specimen includes other DNA sequences encoding the same CDR3. J is TRBJ1-6 and V is TRBV4-2; D gene ambiguous. Trimming shortened V by 2 bases and J by 10 bases, and 12 bases separated the two germline ends. There are 14 residues in the CDR3. The germline CDR1 and CDR2 sequences are LGHNA and YNFKEQ. The CDR3 is CASSQSIGGSPLHF. CDR3 sequence (DNA): TGTGCCAGCAGCCAATCGATCGGAGGCTCACCCCTCCACTTT.

The J gene is TRBJ1-4, the V gene TRBV6-6; D is perhaps TRBD1 (5 bases). The V gene lost 2 bases and the J gene lost 6 bases, with 10 bases spanning the gap. Germline CDR1 reads MNHNY; CDR2 reads SVGAGI (reference sequence). The CDR3 consists of 14 residues. As DNA, the CDR3 is TGTGCCAGCAGTTACGGGGCGGGATATGAAAAACTGTTTTTT. It specifies CASSYGAGYEKLFF.

A few counts support this clone. V is TRBV7-9 and J is TRBJ2-3; D ambiguous. Germline-derived CDR1 and CDR2 are SEHNR and FQNEAQ (reference sequence). This CDR3 has 16 amino acids. Trimming removed 5 bases from V and 0 bases from J, with 15 bases in between. CDR3 loop: CASSLMILQSTDTQYF. CDR3 in DNA: TGTGCCAGCAGCCTTATGATACTTCAAAGCACAGATACGCAGTATTTT.

The chain employs TRBV27 and TRBJ2-5, with 7 bases fitting TRBD2. V dropped 5 bases and J dropped 5; count of bases not matched to a gene: 8. The CDR3 extends over 14 amino acids. Germline V CDR1 and CDR2: MNHEY, SMNVEV (reference sequence). The DNA of the CDR3 is TGTGCCAGCAGTGAGGAGCGGGACCGTGAGACCCAGTACTTC. It is translated as CASSEERDRETQYF.

The V gene is TRBV30, the J gene TRBJ2-7, with TRBD1 matching 7 bases. Trimming cost V 2 bases and J 3 bases; bases outside gene matches: 4. CDR1 is GTSNPN and CDR2 is SVGIG in the germline V gene (reference sequence). This CDR3 is built from 13 residues. The CDR3: CAWSPPGGYEQYF. The CDR3 DNA reads as TGTGCCTGGAGTCCTCCAGGGGGCTACGAGCAGTACTTC.

The chain recombines TRBV4-1 with TRBJ2-2, with 7 bases fitting TRBD2. Unmatched junction bases numbered 0, after V lost 1 base and J lost 4 bases. Germline V CDR1 and CDR2: MGHRA, YSYEKL. This CDR3 spans 14 amino acids. CDR3 in DNA: TGCGCCAGCAGCCAAGGGGGGGGCACCGGGGAGCTGTTTTTT. Amino acid sequence: CASSQGGGTGELFF.

Relative to its sample, this clone is large (0.1 to 1%). J is TRBJ1-1 and V is TRBV19; 8 nucleotides align to TRBD1. Germline trimming cut 5 bases from V and 8 bases from J; bases unmatched to any gene: 7. This CDR3 contains 13 residues. Germline lookup yields CDR1 LNHDA and CDR2 SQIVND (reference sequence). The CDR3 sequence is CASSPTTGVEAFF. CDR3 DNA sequence: TGTGCCAGTAGTCCGACGACAGGGGTCGAAGCTTTCTTT.

The chain joins TRBV6-6 to TRBJ1-2, with TRBD1 identical over 7 bases. J lost 5 bases, V lost 5 bases, and 14 bases had no gene match. Germline values: CDR1 MNHNY, CDR2 SVGAGI (reference sequence). The CDR3 extends over 16 amino acids. The CDR3 sequence is CASSTHSTGFSYGYTF. The CDR3 DNA is TGTGCCAGCAGTACCCACTCGACAGGGTTTAGTTATGGCTACACCTTC.

This chain uses TRBV19 with TRBJ1-6, with D uncertain. The germline CDR1 and CDR2 sequences are LNHDA and SQIVND (reference sequence). CDR3 length: 13 residues. V lost 3 bases, J lost 12 bases, and 12 bases lay in between. In DNA, the CDR3 is TGTGCCAGTAGTATGGGCCCCTTAGGACCCCTCCACTTT. Its protein is CASSMGPLGPLHF.

Comment on this clone: The junction differs from germline at one of its ends, possibly a read error. V is TRBV7-3 and J is TRBJ1-1; perhaps TRBD1 as D (6 bases). Germline CDR1 and CDR2: SGHTA and FQGTGA. This CDR3 has 18 residues. The CDR3 DNA reads as TGTGCCAGCAGCTCGGGATTACAGGGAGGGGGGGAGAACACTGAAGCTCTCTTT. It specifies CASSSGLQGGGENTEALF.

The V and J genes are TRBV5-1 and TRBJ1-1; D is ambiguous. V gave up 1 base and J gave up 0 bases, with 7 bases separating them. The CDR3 is 14 amino acids. Germline CDR1 is SGHRS and CDR2 is YFSETQ. CDR3 DNA: TGCGCCAGCAGCTTGCTGAACATGAACACTGAAGCTTTCTTT. It yields the protein CASSLLNMNTEAFF.

The chain is built from TRBV19 and TRBJ2-1, with 8 bases that match TRBD1. The trim removed 5 bases at V and 8 bases at J, leaving 8 bases unmatched. Germline CDR1 LNHDA, CDR2 SQIVND (reference sequence). CDR3 length: 14 residues. This CDR3 is CASSWAGGDYEQFF. DNA of the CDR3: TGTGCCAGTAGTTGGGCAGGGGGCGATTATGAGCAGTTCTTC.

V and J are TRBV5-1 and TRBJ1-4; D possibly corresponds to TRBD1 (6 bases). The CDR3 is 17 amino acids. Trimming took 0 bases from V and 5 from J, leaving 17 bases between them. The V gene's germline CDR1 is SGHRS and CDR2 YFSETQ. The CDR3 loop is CASSLGVTGPNNEKLFF. DNA of the CDR3: TGCGCCAGCAGCTTGGGAGTTACAGGGCCGAACAATGAAAAACTGTTTTTT.